These 32 T cell receptor beta chains were sequenced from one sample in a study of blood T cell repertoires in COVID-19 (TCRdb year 2020). Preparation of the library involved the immunoSEQ multiplex PCR assay. The source is immuneACCESS, and TCRdb retained only in-frame sequences with V and J called. Part of the clones is not carried over; for the studies checked, unresolved V genes explain less than half of this, and the remainder is unexplained. The sample table shows about 180,000 clones, and around 85% are seen once. Around 9.5% of the sample lies in the top ten. The sample comprised peripheral blood. These receptors were collected from a woman of 80 years or more with acute or convalescent COVID-19.

The chain carries TRBV15 and TRBJ2-1, with 12 bases lining up with TRBD2. The CDR3 is 16 amino acids. The V segment lost 3 bases and the J segment 10 bases; nucleotides outside the gene matches: 10. Germline V gene lookup returns CDR1 LNHNV and CDR2 YYDKDF (reference sequence). Written as DNA, the CDR3 is TGTGCCACCAGCAGGGCCCCTAGCGGGGGGGGCCGAGAGCAGTTCTTC. Translation: CATSRAPSGGGREQFF.

The rearrangement links TRBV5-1 to TRBJ2-2; tentative D call: TRBD2 (6 bases). CDR3 length: 15 residues. V was trimmed by 1 base and J by 1 base, leaving 8 bases between them. Per the germline V gene, CDR1 is SGHRS and CDR2 is YFSETQ. The CDR3 DNA sequence: TGCGCCAGCAGCTTGCTGGAGGGGAACACCGGGGAGCTGTTTTTT. This codes for CASSLLEGNTGELFF.

V is TRBV6-5 and J is TRBJ2-2; unclear D gene. The ends were cut back, 6 bases at V and 3 bases at J, with 11 bases in the middle. The CDR3 is 14 residues long. Looked up from germline, CDR1 is MNHEY and CDR2 is SVGAGI. In DNA, the CDR3 is TGTGCCAGCAGGACTTTCGCGTACACCGGGGAGCTGTTTTTT. Protein sequence: CASRTFAYTGELFF.

This rearrangement joins TRBV7-8 to TRBJ2-3; possible D gene TRBD2, 6 bases. Between the trimmed V and J ends, which lost 5 bases and 3 bases, there was a span of 12 bases. Germline-derived CDR1 and CDR2 are SGHVS and FQNEAQ. The CDR3 contains 14 residues. This chain's CDR3 is CASSGRTLTDTQYF. The CDR3 nucleotides are TGTGCCAGCAGCGGGAGGACTCTGACAGATACGCAGTATTTT.

This rearrangement joins TRBV9 to TRBJ2-3; 11 positions match TRBD2. V lost 3 bases, J lost 1 base, and 4 bases stayed unmatched. CDR3 size: 16 residues. CDR1 and CDR2 from the germline V gene are SGDLS and YYNGEE. This CDR3 is CASSDSGGGRTDTQYF. In DNA form, the CDR3 reads TGTGCCAGCAGCGATAGCGGGGGGGGTCGCACAGATACGCAGTATTTT.

This chain uses TRBV11-1 with TRBJ2-7, with a weak D call TRBD2 (6 bases). The length of the CDR3 is 15 residues. With 5 bases removed from V and 3 bases from J, the gap between germline ends came to 17 bases. CDR1 SGHAT and CDR2 FQDESV come from the germline V gene (reference sequence). In nucleotides, the CDR3 is TGTGCCAGCAGCCTAGGCGTCGGGGGTGACTACGAGCAGTACTTC. Translation: CASSLGVGGDYEQYF.

The chain combines TRBV30 with TRBJ1-5; 8 nucleotides match TRBD1. The V segment lost 3 bases and the J segment 1 base; nucleotides outside the gene matches: 5. The CDR3 consists of 15 residues. Germline lookup yields CDR1 GTSNPN and CDR2 SVGIG (reference sequence). CDR3 in amino acids: CAWSADRVSNQPQHF. As DNA, the CDR3 is TGTGCCTGGAGCGCGGACAGGGTGAGCAATCAGCCCCAGCATTTT.

The CDR3 spells CASSIGTGNTIYF. CDR3 coding DNA: TGTGCCAGTAGTATTGGGACAGGAAACACCATATATTTT. The chain carries TRBV19 and TRBJ1-3; D possibly corresponds to TRBD1 (6 bases). The CDR3 has 13 amino acids. CDR1 LNHDA and CDR2 SQIVND come from the germline V gene (reference sequence). The V end was cut by 3 bases, the J end by 4 bases, with 7 bases between.

The chain is built from TRBV6-2 or TRBV6-3 and TRBJ1-1; D is possibly TRBD1 (5 bases). Germline V lookup: CDR1 MNHEY, CDR2 SVGEGT. Trimming removed 0 bases at V and 4 bases at J, with 9 bases between. This CDR3 is 14 amino acids long. CDR3 loop: CASSYSWGATEAFF. CDR3 DNA sequence: TGTGCCAGCAGTTACTCGTGGGGCGCCACTGAAGCTTTCTTT.

Of note for this clone: One end of the junction does not line up with germline, which may come from a read error. The chain has TRBV4-3 and TRBJ2-1; tentative D call: TRBD2 (5 bases). Germline-derived CDR1 and CDR2 are LGHNA and YSLEER. This CDR3 spans 15 amino acids. The CDR3 DNA reads TGCGCCAGCAGCCAAGAGGCCGGGGAAACGAATGCGCAGTTCTTC. It is translated as CASSQEAGETNAQFF.

This clone was detected a few times. CDR3: CASSPSTVSVNSPLHF. CDR3 nucleotides: TGTGCCAGCAGCCCCTCGACAGTGAGTGTGAATTCACCCCTCCACTTT. The chain combines TRBV27 with TRBJ1-6, with a tentative D call TRBD1 (5 bases). The V end was cut by 6 bases, the J end by 7 bases, with 19 bases between. The germline gives CDR1 MNHEY, CDR2 SMNVEV (reference sequence). The CDR3 runs to 16 residues.

The table lists this clone with a few counts. The V gene is TRBV13, the J gene TRBJ2-2, with D possibly TRBD2 on 5 matching bases. V dropped 5 bases and J dropped 0 bases, with 10 bases sitting between them. The CDR3 extends over 15 amino acids. The germline CDR1 and CDR2 sequences are PRHDT and FYEKMQ (reference sequence). The CDR3 DNA is TGTGCCAGCAGCCGAGGACTTACGAACACCGGGGAGCTGTTTTTT. Its translation is CASSRGLTNTGELFF.

The chain uses TRBV7-9 and TRBJ1-1; D is ambiguous. The CDR3 extends over 14 amino acids. Trimming shortened V by 1 base and J by 11 bases, and 17 bases separated the two germline ends. Per germline, CDR1 SEHNR and CDR2 FQNEAQ (reference sequence). The CDR3 bases are TGTGCCAGCAGCTTAGTGGTGGGTGGAGCGTACGCTTTCTTT. It codes for CASSLVVGGAYAFF. The full variable domain, with the rest looked up from reference TRBV7-9 and TRBJ1-1, is DTGVSQNPRHKITKRGQNVTFRCDPISEHNRLYWYRQTLGQGPEFLTYFQNEAQLEKSRLLSDRFSAERPKGSFSTLEIQRTEQGDSAMYLCASSLVVGGAYAFFGQGTRLTVV.

The sample holds a few counts of this clone. The J gene is TRBJ1-2, the V gene TRBV3-1 (or the pseudogene TRBV3-2); no definite D call. In germline, CDR1 is LGHDT, CDR2 YNNKEL (reference sequence). Deletions cut 1 base from V and 6 bases from J, with 9 bases between. The CDR3 runs 13 residues. The CDR3: CASSQGRGDGYTF. CDR3 nucleotide sequence: TGTGCCAGCAGCCAAGGAAGAGGAGATGGCTACACCTTC.

V and J are TRBV12-5 and TRBJ2-5; possibly TRBD2 for D (7 bases). Per the germline V gene, CDR1 is LGHNT and CDR2 is FRNRAP. The CDR3 covers 13 residues. V dropped 6 bases and J dropped 5 bases, with 13 bases sitting between them. The CDR3 protein is CASGKGGGETQYF. The DNA of the CDR3 is TGTGCTAGTGGCAAAGGGGGGGGCGAGACCCAGTACTTC.

In this sample, this clone turned up once. The rearrangement joins TRBV11-2 to TRBJ1-2; 9 nucleotides agree with TRBD1. V shed 5 bases and J 5 bases; nucleotides not matched to a gene: 9. The CDR3 totals 15 residues. Germline V gives CDR1 SGHAT, CDR2 FQNNGV. The DNA of the CDR3 is TGTGCCAGCAGCCAACAGGTCGGGACAGGGTATGGCTACACCTTC. Its protein is CASSQQVGTGYGYTF.

V usage is TRBV6-2 or TRBV6-3 and J usage is TRBJ1-5; D gene unclear. The CDR3 consists of 15 residues. In germline, CDR1 is MNHEY, CDR2 SVGEGT. The ends were cut back, 6 bases at V and 6 bases at J, with 18 bases in the middle. The CDR3 nucleotides are TGTGCCAGCAGCCTCCTGATGGGCGGAGGTCAGCCCCAGCATTTT. Amino acid sequence: CASSLLMGGGQPQHF.

The rearrangement links TRBV7-3 to TRBJ2-7; the match to TRBD1 covers 7 bases. The germline V gene encodes CDR1 SGHTA and CDR2 FQGTGA. The CDR3 extends over 13 amino acids. Trimming cost V 3 bases and J 6 bases; bases outside gene matches: 5. Here the CDR3 DNA reads TGTGCCAGCAGCTTCGACAGGGCGGGCGAGCAGTACTTC. Translation gives CASSFDRAGEQYF.

The chain uses TRBV9 and TRBJ2-5, with a weak D call TRBD1 (6 bases). Trimming took off 3 bases at V and 1 base at J, with 10 bases between the two ends. Germline values: CDR1 SGDLS, CDR2 YYNGEE. The CDR3 totals 14 residues. CDR3 DNA sequence: TGTGCCAGCAGCGCAACAGGGTCCCAAGAGACCCAGTACTTC. Encoded protein: CASSATGSQETQYF.

This clone has only one observation. The CDR3 loop is CASSLSPRLAGGRTYEQYF. DNA of the CDR3: TGTGCCAGCAGCTTATCCCCTCGGCTAGCGGGGGGGCGCACCTACGAGCAGTACTTC. V usage is TRBV11-2 and J usage is TRBJ2-7; TRBD2 agrees at 12 bases. CDR3 length: 19 residues. Losses at the gene ends were 2 bases for V and 2 bases for J; bases not matched to a gene: 13. Germline CDR1 SGHAT, CDR2 FQNNGV.

The chain links TRBV10-1 to TRBJ1-1, with D possibly being TRBD1 (6 bases). The CDR3 totals 13 residues. Trimming took off 7 bases at V and 4 bases at J, with 13 bases between the two ends. From germline, CDR1 is WNHNN and CDR2 SYGVQD (reference sequence). CDR3 residues: CASTRDMGTEAFF. For the CDR3, the DNA is TGCGCCAGCACTCGGGACATGGGCACTGAAGCTTTCTTT.

This chain links TRBV18 with TRBJ2-1, with D unresolved. The ends were cut back, 3 bases at V and 0 bases at J, with 6 bases in the middle. The CDR3 totals 14 residues. CDR1 and CDR2 from the germline V gene are KGHSH and LQKENI. The CDR3 region is CASSPGSSYNEQFF. The CDR3, as DNA: TGTGCCAGCTCACCCGGTAGCTCCTACAATGAGCAGTTCTTC.

CDR3 amino acids: CASSPSGKQTQYF. The CDR3 region has the DNA TGTGCCAGCAGCCCAAGCGGGAAGCAGACCCAGTACTTC. J is TRBJ2-5 and V is TRBV7-2; 7 nucleotides agree with TRBD2. This CDR3 is 13 amino acids long. The junction had 6 bases not matched to a gene; V was cut back by 5 bases and J by 6 bases. CDR1 is SGHTA, CDR2 FQGNSA, per germline.

This clone appeared a few times. The CDR3 reads CATSDLYVSGGYTF. In DNA, the CDR3 is TGTGCCACCAGTGATTTGTATGTGTCAGGTGGCTACACCTTC. J is TRBJ1-2 and V is TRBV24-1; D not resolved. The germline V gene encodes CDR1 KGHDR and CDR2 SFDVKD. The length of the CDR3 is 14 residues. V lost 0 bases and J lost 7, with 11 bases in between.

The chain joins TRBV9 to TRBJ2-3; D perhaps matches TRBD2 (6 bases). The germline V and J ends were trimmed by 0 bases and 4 bases, with 9 bases remaining between them. CDR1 SGDLS and CDR2 YYNGEE come from the germline V gene. The CDR3 extends over 14 amino acids. The CDR3 DNA follows: TGTGCCAGCAGCGTAGGGTCTAGCGCAGATACGCAGTATTTT. Its protein is CASSVGSSADTQYF.

This chain joins TRBV5-4 and TRBJ1-1, with D unresolved. Germline loops: CDR1 SGHNT, CDR2 YYREEE (reference sequence). This CDR3 has 11 amino acids. V dropped 4 bases and J dropped 6 bases, with 7 bases sitting between them. The CDR3 DNA reads TGTGCCAGCAGCGATCGGGCTGAAGCTTTCTTT. As protein: CASSDRAEAFF.

This sequence joins TRBV19 and TRBJ1-1, with TRBD1 matching over 7 bases. Per the germline V gene, CDR1 is LNHDA and CDR2 is SQIVND (reference sequence). This CDR3 has 17 residues. V dropped 4 bases and J dropped 3; count of bases not matched to a gene: 14. DNA for the CDR3: TGTGCCAGTAGTACCAGGGGGTCGGGGAGTAGGGACACTGAAGCTTTCTTT. It codes for CASSTRGSGSRDTEAFF. Full variable domain (missing parts from reference TRBV19 and TRBJ1-1): DGGITQSPKYLFRKEGQNVTLSCEQNLNHDAMYWYRQDPGQGLRLIYYSQIVNDFQKGDIAEGYSVSREKKESFPLTVTSAQKNPTAFYLCASSTRGSGSRDTEAFFGQGTRLTVV.

This chain connects TRBV27 to TRBJ1-4; tentatively, D is TRBD1 (6 bases). Germline V gene data show CDR1 as MNHEY and CDR2 as SMNVEV (reference sequence). CDR3 length: 16 residues. V was pared by 5 bases and J by 0 bases, with 13 bases between. This CDR3 reads CASSPLGASTNEKLFF. In DNA form, the CDR3 reads TGTGCCAGCAGTCCTCTGGGGGCTTCAACTAATGAAAAACTGTTTTTT. The full variable domain, completed using reference TRBV27 and TRBJ1-4, is EAQVTQNPRYLITVTGKKLTVTCSQNMNHEYMSWYRQDPGLGLRQIYYSMNVEVTDKGDVPEGYKVSRKEKRNFPLILESPSPNQTSLYFCASSPLGASTNEKLFFGSGTQLSVL.

The CDR3 sequence: CASSLQSQGGQPQHF. CDR3 DNA: TGTGCCAGCAGCTTACAGTCACAGGGTGGGCAGCCCCAGCATTTT. The J gene is TRBJ1-5, the V gene TRBV7-9; possible D gene TRBD1, 6 bases. The CDR3 loop spans 15 amino acids. Germline CDR1 is SEHNR and CDR2 is FQNEAQ (reference sequence). V was trimmed by 2 bases and J by 7 bases, leaving 15 bases between them.

The gene calls are TRBV7-2 and TRBJ2-1; 11 nucleotides line up with TRBD2. The CDR3 sequence is 16 residues long. Unmatched junction bases numbered 10, after V lost 5 bases and J lost 7 bases. Per germline, CDR1 SGHTA and CDR2 FQGNSA. The CDR3 spells CASSVKPGLAANEQFF. In DNA form, the CDR3 reads TGTGCCAGCAGCGTAAAGCCGGGACTAGCGGCTAATGAGCAGTTCTTC.

The chain employs TRBV2 and TRBJ2-2; TRBD2 aligns across 7 bases. This CDR3 region has 14 residues. The J segment lost 1 base and the V segment lost 7 bases, leaving 3 bases of the junction unmatched. Looked up from germline, CDR1 is SNHLY and CDR2 is FYNNEI. In DNA, the CDR3 is TGTGCCAGCACCGGGGGGATGAACACCGGGGAGCTGTTTTTT. As protein: CASTGGMNTGELFF.

V and J are TRBV6-5 and TRBJ1-2, with 10 positions matching TRBD1. This CDR3 has 11 residues. CDR1 MNHEY and CDR2 SVGAGI come from the germline V gene. The V gene end was trimmed by 11 bases and the J gene end by 8 bases; junction bases not matched to a gene: 5. The CDR3 bases are TGTGCCGGGACAGGGGTGAGGGGCTACACCTTC. It is translated as CAGTGVRGYTF.